A selection of T cell receptor beta chains follows, all from one sample in a study of T-cell reconstitution after alpha-beta-depleted transplantation in children. Via MiXCR, TCRdb re-called the PCR reads, giving one row per CDR3 protein. The sample lists hundreds of thousands of distinct CDR3 sequences, 13% occurring once. Specimen: PBMCs, mostly from graft donor cells, collected 360 days after TCRalphabeta/CD19-depleted stem cell transplant. These receptor sequences come from a male patient younger than 18 who had a stem cell transplant for acute myeloid leukemia, so the T cells may come from the graft donor. Each CDR3 is given with its conserved first and last residue. D genes are given only for firm matches.

j_call d_call v_call cdr3_aa
TRBJ2-2 TRBD1 TRBV28 CASSAGDRGSISSGELFF
TRBJ2-5 NA TRBV6-2/TRBV6-3 CASSYPGSQETQYF
TRBJ2-1 TRBD2 TRBV15 CATSRGLAGNNEQFF
TRBJ2-7 NA TRBV29-1 CSVAMDYYEQYF
TRBJ2-1 NA TRBV7-6 CASTLPQAGSYNEQFF
TRBJ2-1 NA TRBV20-1 CSASPYNEQFF
TRBJ2-7 TRBD2 TRBV20-1 CSVGSGSVSLLTYEQYF
TRBJ2-1 TRBD2 TRBV6-5 CASSYLRGREGYNEQFF
TRBJ1-6 NA TRBV4-1 CASSQDTATGGSNSPLHF
TRBJ2-5 NA TRBV5-1 CASSPWDNNGETQYF
TRBJ2-3 NA TRBV7-2 CASSPQSGNTDTQYF
TRBJ2-1 TRBD2 TRBV9 CASSRPGLEFGHEQFF
TRBJ2-3 NA TRBV3-1 CASMDSGPNTQYF
TRBJ2-1 NA TRBV7-2 CASSLDRAHEQFF
TRBJ2-5 TRBD2 TRBV2 CASSGAGARGGYF
TRBJ2-3 TRBD2 TRBV9 CASSESGGGIRQYF
TRBJ1-5 NA TRBV7-2 CASSLDQHSNQPQHF